The 10 T cell receptor beta chains below come from one sample, sequenced in a study of T-cell reconstitution after alpha-beta-depleted transplantation in children. Unique molecular identifiers were built into the TCRbeta library. TCRdb fed the PCR reads into MiXCR, producing one record per CDR3 protein. The table includes 580,000 or so distinct CDR3 sequences, more than 20% detected once. The material was PBMCs, mostly from graft donor cells, obtained 360 days after TCRalphabeta/CD19-depleted stem cell transplant. The receptors come from a boy in the first two years of life who had a stem cell transplant for acute myeloid leukemia, so the T cells may come from the graft donor.

In its sample, this clonotype was seen many times. This chain connects TRBV12-3 or TRBV12-4 to TRBJ2-7; possible D gene TRBD1, 6 bases. V lost 8 bases and J 3 bases, leaving 14 bases between the germline ends. This CDR3 is 13 amino acids long. The CDR3 protein is CASGQGHGYEQYF. The CDR3, as DNA: TGTGCCAGCGGTCAGGGACACGGCTACGAGCAGTACTTC.

This clonotype was observed at least ten times. The chain is built from TRBV20-1 and TRBJ2-7; TRBD2 aligns across 11 bases. CDR3 length: 17 residues. Germline V lookup: CDR1 DFQATT, CDR2 SNEGSKA (reference sequence). V trimming: 5 bases; J trimming: 0 bases; junction bases outside the gene matches: 12. The CDR3 loop is CSAENPSGGPSSYEQYF. CDR3 in DNA: TGCAGTGCTGAAAATCCTAGCGGGGGGCCTAGCTCCTACGAGCAGTACTTC.

The rearrangement links TRBV6-1 to TRBJ1-4, with TRBD1 matching over 8 bases. J gave up 8 bases and V 4 bases, and 12 bases lay outside the gene matches. The germline CDR1 and CDR2 sequences are MNHNS and SASEGT. This CDR3 comprises 16 residues. CDR3 protein: CASSAYDRGPWEKLFF. CDR3 bases: TGTGCCAGCAGTGCCTACGACAGGGGTCCTTGGGAAAAACTGTTTTTT.

This clonotype was found many times. The genes are TRBV2 and TRBJ2-1; D might be TRBD2 (5 bases). V shed 4 bases and J shed 0 bases, with 10 bases lying between them. The CDR3 sequence is 15 residues long. Per the germline V gene, CDR1 is SNHLY and CDR2 is FYNNEI. CDR3 in DNA: TGTGCCAGCAGTGGAGGGCAGAGCTCCTACAATGAGCAGTTCTTC. Translated, it gives CASSGGQSSYNEQFF.

This clonotype has more than one count but fewer than ten. The chain couples TRBV7-8 to TRBJ2-7; D call uncertain. Looked up from germline, CDR1 is SGHVS and CDR2 is FQNEAQ. Trimming removed 1 base at V and 3 bases at J, with 13 bases between. The CDR3 extends over 15 amino acids. Here the CDR3 DNA reads TGTGCCAGCAGCTTAGTGGCCAGCATGATCTACGAGCAGTACTTC. Its protein is CASSLVASMIYEQYF.

The table lists this clonotype with many counts. Compared with germline, one end of the junction differs, possibly owing to a read error. The rearrangement uses TRBV10-3 and TRBJ1-3; the D is unclear. Germline assignment: CDR1 ENHRY and CDR2 SYGVKD. There are 14 residues in the CDR3. The CDR3 protein is CASSPRSSGNTIYF. The CDR3 coding sequence is TGTGCCAGCAGTCCTCGGTCCTCTGGAAACACCATATATTTT.

The chain joins TRBV6-2 or TRBV6-3 to TRBJ2-1; D not certain. The germline CDR1 and CDR2 sequences are MNHEY and SVGEGT. This CDR3 contains 14 residues. Deletions cut 7 bases from V and 5 bases from J, with 15 bases between. CDR3 sequence reads: CASMIGPTDNEQFF. CDR3 in DNA: TGTGCCAGCATGATTGGACCGACTGACAATGAGCAGTTCTTC.

This clonotype was detected a few times. The chain uses TRBV12-3 or TRBV12-4 and TRBJ2-3, with D maybe TRBD2 (5 bases). The CDR3 runs to 15 residues. The V gene lost 7 bases and the J gene lost 0 bases, with 14 bases spanning the gap. The CDR3 is CASTSDFPSTDTQYF. DNA of the CDR3: TGTGCCAGCACTTCGGACTTCCCTAGCACAGATACGCAGTATTTT.

V gene TRBV20-1 combines with J gene TRBJ2-5, with D perhaps TRBD2 (5 bases). The ends were cut back, 5 bases at V and 5 bases at J, with 21 bases in the middle. The CDR3 length is 15 residues. The germline V gene has CDR1 DFQATT and CDR2 SNEGSKA (reference sequence). Here the CDR3 DNA reads TGCAGTGCTTTAAAACCGGGATCTCCTGGGGAGACCCAGTACTTC. As protein: CSALKPGSPGETQYF.

CDR3: CASSYRPGDETYEQYF. For the CDR3, the DNA is TGTGCCAGCAGTTACCGCCCCGGGGACGAAACCTACGAGCAGTACTTC. This chain links TRBV6-5 with TRBJ2-7; perhaps D is TRBD1 or TRBD2 (5 bases each). V was shortened by 2 bases and J by 2 bases, with 16 bases between the two germline ends. There are 16 residues in the CDR3. CDR1 and CDR2 (germline): MNHEY, SVGAGI.